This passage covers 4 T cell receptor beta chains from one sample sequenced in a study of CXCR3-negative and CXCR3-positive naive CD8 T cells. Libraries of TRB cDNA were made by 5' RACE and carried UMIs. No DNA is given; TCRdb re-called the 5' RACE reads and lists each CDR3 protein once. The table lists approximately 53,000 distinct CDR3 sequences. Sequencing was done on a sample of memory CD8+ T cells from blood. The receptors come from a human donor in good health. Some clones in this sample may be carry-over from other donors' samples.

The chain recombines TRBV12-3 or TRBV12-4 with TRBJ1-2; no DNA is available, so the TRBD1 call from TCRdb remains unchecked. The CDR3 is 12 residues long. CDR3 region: CASRIGGSGYTF.

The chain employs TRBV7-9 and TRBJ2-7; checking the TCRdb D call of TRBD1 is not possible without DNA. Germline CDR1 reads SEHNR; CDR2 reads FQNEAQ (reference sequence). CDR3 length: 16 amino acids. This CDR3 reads CASSHRDPEAYYEQYF.

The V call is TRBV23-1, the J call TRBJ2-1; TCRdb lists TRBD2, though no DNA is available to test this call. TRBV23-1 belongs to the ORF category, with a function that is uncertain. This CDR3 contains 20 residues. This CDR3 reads CASSQGEAPETSGRGDEQFF.

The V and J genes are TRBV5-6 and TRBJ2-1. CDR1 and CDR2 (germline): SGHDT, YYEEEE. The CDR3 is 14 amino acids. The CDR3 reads CASSLAGFNNEQFF.